Following are 13 T cell receptor beta chains from one sample sequenced in a study of OX40 agonist ivuxolimab in advanced cancers. Assay: immunoSEQ multiplex PCR; the TCRdb copy retains only in-frame clones and omits some. The profile shows around 90,000 clones, 90% to 95% of them singletons. This specimen was CD4+ or CD8+ T cells sorted from blood, taken in a trial of the OX40 agonist ivuxolimab. These receptors were collected from an adult with an advanced solid tumor such as melanoma, head and neck, liver or kidney cancer.

The chain couples TRBV30 to TRBJ2-5; D is unclear. The CDR3 contains 12 residues. Germline-derived CDR1 and CDR2 are GTSNPN and SVGIG (reference sequence). Trimming left V 2 bases short and J 5 bases short, with 9 bases between. CDR3 nucleotide sequence: TGTGCCTGGAGTAGGGTAGGGGAGACCCAGTACTTC. As protein: CAWSRVGETQYF.

V is TRBV7-9 and J is TRBJ2-7; unclear D gene. Trimming removed 5 bases from V and 2 bases from J, with 16 bases in between. Germline V lookup: CDR1 SEHNR, CDR2 FQNEAQ (reference sequence). This CDR3 is 15 amino acids long. CDR3 DNA sequence: TGTGCCAGCAGCCCGGACGGCAGACCTACCTACGAGCAGTACTTC. The encoded protein is CASSPDGRPTYEQYF. The full variable domain, its missing parts supplied by reference TRBV7-9 and TRBJ2-7, is DTGVSQNPRHKITKRGQNVTFRCDPISEHNRLYWYRQTLGQGPEFLTYFQNEAQLEKSRLLSDRFSAERPKGSFSTLEIQRTEQGDSAMYLCASSPDGRPTYEQYFGPGTRLTVT.

The rearrangement links TRBV7-8 to TRBJ2-3; D may correspond to TRBD1 or TRBD2 (5 bases each). The V gene's germline CDR1 is SGHVS and CDR2 FQNEAQ. V was shortened by 0 bases and J by 2 bases, with 12 bases between the two germline ends. This CDR3 has 16 residues. In nucleotides, the CDR3 is TGTGCCAGCAGCTTAGCCTGGGACCAATCCACAGATACGCAGTATTTT. Its translation: CASSLAWDQSTDTQYF.

V and J are TRBV4-1 and TRBJ1-2; no firm D call. The CDR3 spans 13 residues. The V gene's germline CDR1 is MGHRA and CDR2 YSYEKL. V lost 4 bases, J lost 5 bases, and 11 bases lay in between. DNA of the CDR3: TGCGCCAGCAGCCCCGGGGAGGGTTATGGCTACACCTTC. Translation gives CASSPGEGYGYTF.

The chain links TRBV27 to TRBJ2-7; 7 nucleotides agree with TRBD2. The CDR3 is made up of 13 amino acids. Per germline, CDR1 MNHEY and CDR2 SMNVEV (reference sequence). The V and J ends lost 5 bases and 7 bases, in that order; junction bases with no gene match: 8. The CDR3: CASSPFGRGEQYF. For the CDR3, the DNA is TGTGCCAGCAGTCCCTTTGGGAGGGGTGAGCAGTACTTC.

V is TRBV28 and J is TRBJ2-1, with D maybe TRBD1 (5 bases). Between the trimmed V and J ends, which lost 2 bases and 6 bases, there was a span of 8 bases. There are 13 residues in the CDR3. Germline-derived CDR1 and CDR2 are MDHEN and SYDVKM. CDR3 in amino acids: CASSLGRVNEQFF. The CDR3 coding sequence is TGTGCCAGCAGTTTAGGCAGGGTCAATGAGCAGTTCTTC.

The chain combines TRBV7-9 with TRBJ1-1, with 8 bases aligning to TRBD1. V lost 5 bases, J lost 0 bases, and 2 bases stayed unmatched. The CDR3 has 14 residues. Germline CDR1 and CDR2: SEHNR and FQNEAQ (reference sequence). The CDR3 loop reads CASSAGQVNTEAFF. CDR3 bases: TGTGCCAGCAGCGCGGGACAGGTGAACACTGAAGCTTTCTTT.

V and J are TRBV5-1 and TRBJ2-7, with 11 bases lining up with TRBD1. This CDR3 is 15 amino acids long. After removal of 0 bases from V and 7 bases from J, the junction contained 6 bases not matched to a gene. Germline CDR1 reads SGHRS; CDR2 reads YFSETQ. The CDR3: CASSLAGTGGSEQYF. In nucleotides, the CDR3 is TGCGCCAGCAGCTTGGCCGGGACAGGGGGAAGTGAGCAGTACTTC.

This chain links TRBV6-5 with TRBJ1-6; 7 bases are shared with TRBD1. CDR1 is MNHEY, CDR2 SVGAGI, per germline. V gave up 5 bases and J gave up 9 bases; unmatched junction bases: 7. The CDR3 contains 14 residues. The CDR3 spells CASSPTGPSSPLHF. Here the CDR3 DNA reads TGTGCCAGCAGTCCGACAGGGCCGAGTTCACCCCTCCACTTT.

J is TRBJ1-1 and V is TRBV28; 12 bases line up with TRBD1. CDR1 and CDR2 (germline): MDHEN, SYDVKM. CDR3 size: 16 residues. The J segment lost 4 bases and the V segment lost 6 bases, leaving 9 bases of the junction unmatched. The CDR3 DNA sequence: TGTGCCAGCAGCAAGGGACAGGGGGCGGTTTTCACTGAAGCTTTCTTT. Translating gives CASSKGQGAVFTEAFF.

The V gene is TRBV2, the J gene TRBJ2-7; 10 bases align to TRBD2. Looked up from germline, CDR1 is SNHLY and CDR2 is FYNNEI. The CDR3 covers 13 residues. V trimming: 11 bases; J trimming: 0 bases; junction bases outside the gene matches: 4. This CDR3 reads CAVSGRASYEQYF. In nucleotides, the CDR3 is TGTGCCGTCAGCGGGAGGGCCTCCTACGAGCAGTACTTC.

This clone has only one observation. The genes are TRBV9 and TRBJ2-3; D is unclear. The CDR3 runs to 15 residues. V lost 1 base to trimming and J lost 0 bases, with 9 bases between them. Germline CDR1 and CDR2: SGDLS and YYNGEE. DNA of the CDR3: TGTGCCAGCAGCGTAACTGACTCAAGCACAGATACGCAGTATTTT. Translation: CASSVTDSSTDTQYF.

This clone was picked up one time. The V and J genes are TRBV4-2 and TRBJ2-7; D unclear. Trimming cost V 6 bases and J 2 bases, with 14 bases left between them. The CDR3 spans 14 residues. Germline V lookup: CDR1 LGHNA, CDR2 YNFKEQ. CDR3 sequence reads: CASRYEESAYEQYF. Here the CDR3 DNA reads TGTGCCAGCAGATACGAGGAGTCAGCCTACGAGCAGTACTTC.